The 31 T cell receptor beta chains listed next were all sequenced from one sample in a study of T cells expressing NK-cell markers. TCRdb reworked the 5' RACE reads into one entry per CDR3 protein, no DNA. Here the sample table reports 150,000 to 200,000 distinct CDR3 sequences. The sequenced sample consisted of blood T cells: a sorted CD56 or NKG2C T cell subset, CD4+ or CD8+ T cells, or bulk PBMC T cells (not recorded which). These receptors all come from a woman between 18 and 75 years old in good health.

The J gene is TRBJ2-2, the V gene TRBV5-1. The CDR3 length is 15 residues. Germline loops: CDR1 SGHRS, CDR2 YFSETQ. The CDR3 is CASSLDSGKTGELFF.

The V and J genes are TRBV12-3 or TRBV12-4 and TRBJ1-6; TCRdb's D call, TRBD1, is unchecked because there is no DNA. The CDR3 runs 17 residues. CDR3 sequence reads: CASSPGRRVSYNSPLHF.

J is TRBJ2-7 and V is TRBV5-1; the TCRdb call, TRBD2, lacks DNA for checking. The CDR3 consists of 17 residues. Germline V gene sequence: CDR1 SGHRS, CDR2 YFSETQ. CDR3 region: CASSRFPLADSSYEQYF.

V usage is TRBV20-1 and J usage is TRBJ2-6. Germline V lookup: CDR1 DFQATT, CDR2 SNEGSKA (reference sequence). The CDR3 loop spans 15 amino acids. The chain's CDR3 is CSASLQYSGANVLTF.

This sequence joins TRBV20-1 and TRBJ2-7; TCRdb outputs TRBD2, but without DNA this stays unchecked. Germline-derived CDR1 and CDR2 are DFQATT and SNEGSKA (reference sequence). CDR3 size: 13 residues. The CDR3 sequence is CSATLTGGYEQYF.

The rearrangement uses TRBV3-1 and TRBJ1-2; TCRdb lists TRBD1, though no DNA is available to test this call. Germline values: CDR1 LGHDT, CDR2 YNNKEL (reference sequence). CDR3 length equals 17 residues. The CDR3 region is CASSQVNRPTGRYGYTF.

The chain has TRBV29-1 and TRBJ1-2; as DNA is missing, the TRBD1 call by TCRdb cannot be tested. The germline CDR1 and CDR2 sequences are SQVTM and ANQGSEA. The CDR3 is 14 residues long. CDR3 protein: CSVEGGQGANGYTF.

CDR3: CAIGDRAGEQFF. The V call is TRBV10-3, the J call TRBJ2-1; TCRdb names TRBD1, which stays unverified in the absence of DNA. Germline values: CDR1 ENHRY, CDR2 SYGVKD. This CDR3 is 12 amino acids long.

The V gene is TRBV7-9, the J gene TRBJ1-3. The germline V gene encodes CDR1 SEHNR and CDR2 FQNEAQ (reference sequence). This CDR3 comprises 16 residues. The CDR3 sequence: CASSSRTVSSGNTIYF. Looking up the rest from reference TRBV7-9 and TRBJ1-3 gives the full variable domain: DTGVSQNPRHKITKRGQNVTFRCDPISEHNRLYWYRQTLGQGPEFLTYFQNEAQLEKSRLLSDRFSAERPKGSFSTLEIQRTEQGDSAMYLCASSSRTVSSGNTIYFGEGSWLTVV.

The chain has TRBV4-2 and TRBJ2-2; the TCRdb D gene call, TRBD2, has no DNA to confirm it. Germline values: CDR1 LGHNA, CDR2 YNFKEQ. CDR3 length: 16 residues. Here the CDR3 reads CASTAAAGEFTGELFF.

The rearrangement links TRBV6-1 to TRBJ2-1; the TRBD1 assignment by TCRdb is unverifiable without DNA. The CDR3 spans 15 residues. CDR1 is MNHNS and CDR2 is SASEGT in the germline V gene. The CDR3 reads CASRPRGGENNEQFF.

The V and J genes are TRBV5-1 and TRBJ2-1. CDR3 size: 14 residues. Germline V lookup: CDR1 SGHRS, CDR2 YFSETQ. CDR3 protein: CASSFVPGSNEQFF.

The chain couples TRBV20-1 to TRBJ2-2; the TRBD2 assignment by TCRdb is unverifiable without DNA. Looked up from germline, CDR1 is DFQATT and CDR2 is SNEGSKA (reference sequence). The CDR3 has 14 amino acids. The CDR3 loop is CSAIHRGRAGELFF.

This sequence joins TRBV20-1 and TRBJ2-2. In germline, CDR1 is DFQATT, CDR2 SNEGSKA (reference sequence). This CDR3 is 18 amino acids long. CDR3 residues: CSARSQDASLSNTGELFF.

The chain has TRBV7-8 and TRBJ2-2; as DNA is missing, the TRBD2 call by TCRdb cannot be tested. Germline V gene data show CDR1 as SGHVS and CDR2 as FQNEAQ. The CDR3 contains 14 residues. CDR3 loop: CASGKRENTGELFF.

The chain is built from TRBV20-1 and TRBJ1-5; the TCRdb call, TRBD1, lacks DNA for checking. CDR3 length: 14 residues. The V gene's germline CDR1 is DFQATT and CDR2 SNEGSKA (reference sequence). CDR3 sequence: CSATPTGGNQPQHF.

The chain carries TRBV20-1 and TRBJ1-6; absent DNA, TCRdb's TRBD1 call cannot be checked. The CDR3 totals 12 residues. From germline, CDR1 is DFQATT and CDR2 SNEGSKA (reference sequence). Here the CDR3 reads CSALGQNSPLHF.

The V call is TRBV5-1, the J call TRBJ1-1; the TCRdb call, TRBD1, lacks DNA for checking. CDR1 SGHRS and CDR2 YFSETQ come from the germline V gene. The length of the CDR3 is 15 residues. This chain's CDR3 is CASSSNPGANTEAFF.

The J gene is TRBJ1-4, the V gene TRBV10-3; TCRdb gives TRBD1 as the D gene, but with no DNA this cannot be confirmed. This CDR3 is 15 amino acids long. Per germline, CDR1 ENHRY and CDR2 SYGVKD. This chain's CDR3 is CAISDRQGRREKLFF.

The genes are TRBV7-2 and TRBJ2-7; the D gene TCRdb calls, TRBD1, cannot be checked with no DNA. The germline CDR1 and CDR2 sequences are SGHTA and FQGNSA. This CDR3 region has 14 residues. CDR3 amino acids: CASSFGGGVYEQYF.

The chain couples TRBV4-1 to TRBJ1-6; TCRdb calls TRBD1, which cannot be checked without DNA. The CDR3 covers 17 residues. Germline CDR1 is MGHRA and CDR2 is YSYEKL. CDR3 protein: CASSQPPAGSGNSPLHF.

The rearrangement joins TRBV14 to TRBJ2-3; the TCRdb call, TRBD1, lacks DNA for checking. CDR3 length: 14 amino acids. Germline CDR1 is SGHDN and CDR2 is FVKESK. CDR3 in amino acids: CASSIRGGTDTQYF. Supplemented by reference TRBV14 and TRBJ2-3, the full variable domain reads EAGVTQFPSHSVIEKGQTVTLRCDPISGHDNLYWYRRVMGKEIKFLLHFVKESKQDESGMPNNRFLAERTGGTYSTLKVQPAELEDSGVYFCASSIRGGTDTQYFGPGTRLTVL.

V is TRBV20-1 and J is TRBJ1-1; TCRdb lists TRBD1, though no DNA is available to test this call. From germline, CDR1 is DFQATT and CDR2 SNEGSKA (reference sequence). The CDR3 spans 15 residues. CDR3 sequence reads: CSADPGTGGNTEAFF.

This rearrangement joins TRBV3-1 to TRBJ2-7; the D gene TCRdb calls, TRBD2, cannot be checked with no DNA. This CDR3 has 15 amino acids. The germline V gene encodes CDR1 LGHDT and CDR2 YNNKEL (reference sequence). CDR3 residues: CASSQQAVPSYEQYF.

CDR3 residues: CSVGQAGLTGELFF. The gene calls are TRBV29-1 and TRBJ2-2; lacking DNA, the TRBD1 call made by TCRdb goes unchecked. From germline, CDR1 is SQVTM and CDR2 ANQGSEA. This CDR3 comprises 14 residues.

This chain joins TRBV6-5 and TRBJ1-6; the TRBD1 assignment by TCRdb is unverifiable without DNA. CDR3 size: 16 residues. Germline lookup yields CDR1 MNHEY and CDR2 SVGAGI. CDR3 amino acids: CASSYSHRARNSPLHF.

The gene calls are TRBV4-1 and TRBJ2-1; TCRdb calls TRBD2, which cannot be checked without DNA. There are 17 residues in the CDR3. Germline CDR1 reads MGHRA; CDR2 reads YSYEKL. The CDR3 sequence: CASSQGPSGSSYNEQFF.

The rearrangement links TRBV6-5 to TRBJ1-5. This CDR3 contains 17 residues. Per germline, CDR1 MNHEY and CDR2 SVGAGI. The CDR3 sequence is CASSYYLYGTSNQPQHF.

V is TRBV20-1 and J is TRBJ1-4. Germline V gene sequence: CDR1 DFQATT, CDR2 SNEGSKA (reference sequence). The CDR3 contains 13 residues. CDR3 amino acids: CSARVGGMEKLFF.

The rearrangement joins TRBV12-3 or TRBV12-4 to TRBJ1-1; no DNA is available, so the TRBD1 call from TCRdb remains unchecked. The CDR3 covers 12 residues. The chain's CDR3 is CASSSIPQGAFF.

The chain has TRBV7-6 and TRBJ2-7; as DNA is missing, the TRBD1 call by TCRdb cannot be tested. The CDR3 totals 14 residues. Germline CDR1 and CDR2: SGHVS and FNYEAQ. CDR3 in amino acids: CASSRGQGAIEQYF.